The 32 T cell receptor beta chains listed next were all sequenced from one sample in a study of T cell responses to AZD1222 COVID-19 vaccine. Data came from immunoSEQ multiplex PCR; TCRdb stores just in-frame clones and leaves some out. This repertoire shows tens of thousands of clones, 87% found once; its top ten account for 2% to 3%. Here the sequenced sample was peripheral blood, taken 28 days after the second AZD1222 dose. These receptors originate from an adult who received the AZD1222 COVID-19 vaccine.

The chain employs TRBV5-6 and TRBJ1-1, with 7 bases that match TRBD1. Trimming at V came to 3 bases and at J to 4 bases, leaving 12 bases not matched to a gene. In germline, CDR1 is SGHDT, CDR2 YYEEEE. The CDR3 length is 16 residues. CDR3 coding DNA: TGTGCCAGCAGCTCTATGACAGGGCCAATTGGCACTGAAGCTTTCTTT. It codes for CASSSMTGPIGTEAFF.

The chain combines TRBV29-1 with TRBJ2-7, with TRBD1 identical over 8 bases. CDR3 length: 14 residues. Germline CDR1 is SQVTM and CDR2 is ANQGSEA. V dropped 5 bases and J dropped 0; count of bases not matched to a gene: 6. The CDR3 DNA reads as TGCAGCGTTCGGACAGGGATGTTCTCCTACGAGCAGTACTTC. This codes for CSVRTGMFSYEQYF.

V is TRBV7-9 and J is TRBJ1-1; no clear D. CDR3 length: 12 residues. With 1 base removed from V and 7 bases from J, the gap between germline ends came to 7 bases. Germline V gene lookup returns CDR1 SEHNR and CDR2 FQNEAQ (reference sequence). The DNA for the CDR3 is TGTGCCAGCAGCTTAGGTTATCTTGAAGCTTTCTTT. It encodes CASSLGYLEAFF. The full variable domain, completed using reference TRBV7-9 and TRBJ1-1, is DTGVSQNPRHKITKRGQNVTFRCDPISEHNRLYWYRQTLGQGPEFLTYFQNEAQLEKSRLLSDRFSAERPKGSFSTLEIQRTEQGDSAMYLCASSLGYLEAFFGQGTRLTVV.

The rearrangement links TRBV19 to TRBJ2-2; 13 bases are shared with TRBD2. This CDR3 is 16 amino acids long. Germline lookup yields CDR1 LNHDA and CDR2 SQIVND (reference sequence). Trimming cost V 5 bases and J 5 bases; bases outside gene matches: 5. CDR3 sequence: CASSARLAGGTGELFF. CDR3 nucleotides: TGTGCCAGTAGTGCCCGACTAGCGGGAGGAACCGGGGAGCTGTTTTTT.

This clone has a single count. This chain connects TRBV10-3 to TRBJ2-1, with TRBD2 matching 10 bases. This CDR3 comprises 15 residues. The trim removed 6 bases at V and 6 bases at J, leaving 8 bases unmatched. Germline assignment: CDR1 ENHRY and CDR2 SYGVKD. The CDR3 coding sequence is TGTGCCATCAGGGCTAGCGGGAGTTTTAGCAATGAGCAGTTCTTC. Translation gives CAIRASGSFSNEQFF.

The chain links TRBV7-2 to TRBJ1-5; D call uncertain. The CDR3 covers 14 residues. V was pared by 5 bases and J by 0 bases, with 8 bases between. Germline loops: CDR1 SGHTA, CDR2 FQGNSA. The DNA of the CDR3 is TGTGCCAGCAGCCCGACGGTTAGCAATCAGCCCCAGCATTTT. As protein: CASSPTVSNQPQHF.

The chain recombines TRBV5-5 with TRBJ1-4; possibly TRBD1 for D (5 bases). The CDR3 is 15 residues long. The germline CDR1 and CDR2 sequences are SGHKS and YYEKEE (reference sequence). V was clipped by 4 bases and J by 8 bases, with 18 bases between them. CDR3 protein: CASSPNAGGWEKLFF. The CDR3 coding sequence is TGTGCCAGCAGCCCGAATGCCGGGGGATGGGAAAAACTGTTTTTT.

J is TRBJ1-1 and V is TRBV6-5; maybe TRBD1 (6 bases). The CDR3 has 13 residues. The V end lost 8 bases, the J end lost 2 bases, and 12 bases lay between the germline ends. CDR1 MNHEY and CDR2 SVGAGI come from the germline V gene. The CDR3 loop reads CASREGVNTEAFF. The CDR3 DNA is TGTGCCAGCCGGGAGGGGGTTAACACTGAAGCTTTCTTT.

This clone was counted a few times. The CDR3 reads CASSGVGLTSNQPQHF. CDR3 nucleotides: TGTGCCAGCAGCGGGGTTGGGCTGACGAGCAATCAGCCCCAGCATTTT. V usage is TRBV28 and J usage is TRBJ1-5; D uncertain. Per germline, CDR1 MDHEN and CDR2 SYDVKM. The CDR3 has 16 residues. V dropped 6 bases and J dropped 1 base, with 16 bases sitting between them.

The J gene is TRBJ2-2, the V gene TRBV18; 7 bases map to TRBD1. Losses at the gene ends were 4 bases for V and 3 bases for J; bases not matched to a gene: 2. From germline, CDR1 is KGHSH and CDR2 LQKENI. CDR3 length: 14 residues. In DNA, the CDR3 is TGTGCCAGCTCACGGACAGGAGACACCGGGGAGCTGTTTTTT. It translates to CASSRTGDTGELFF.

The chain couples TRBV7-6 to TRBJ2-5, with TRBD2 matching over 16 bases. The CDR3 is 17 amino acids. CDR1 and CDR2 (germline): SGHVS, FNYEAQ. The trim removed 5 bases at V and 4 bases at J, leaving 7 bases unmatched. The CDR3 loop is CASSTGLAGGPGETQYF. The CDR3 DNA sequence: TGTGCCAGCAGCACGGGACTAGCGGGAGGGCCAGGAGAGACCCAGTACTTC.

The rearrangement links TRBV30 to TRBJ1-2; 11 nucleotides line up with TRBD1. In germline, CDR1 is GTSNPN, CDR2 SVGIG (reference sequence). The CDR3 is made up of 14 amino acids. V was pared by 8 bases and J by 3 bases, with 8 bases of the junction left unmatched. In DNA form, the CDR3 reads TGTGCCCACAACGGGGACAGGGGGGACTATGGCTACACCTTC. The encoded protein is CAHNGDRGDYGYTF.

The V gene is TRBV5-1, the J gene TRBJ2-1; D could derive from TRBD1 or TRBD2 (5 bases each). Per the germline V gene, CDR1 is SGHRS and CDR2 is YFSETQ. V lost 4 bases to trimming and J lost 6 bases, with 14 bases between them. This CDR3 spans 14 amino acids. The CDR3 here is CASSGASLGNEQFF. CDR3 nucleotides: TGCGCCAGCAGCGGGGCTAGCCTGGGCAATGAGCAGTTCTTC.

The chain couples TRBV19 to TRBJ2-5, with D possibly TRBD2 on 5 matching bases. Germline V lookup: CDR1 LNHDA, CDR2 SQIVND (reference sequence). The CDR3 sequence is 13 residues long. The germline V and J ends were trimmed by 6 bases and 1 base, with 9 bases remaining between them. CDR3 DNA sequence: TGTGCCAGTAGCCAGCGGACCCAAGAGACCCAGTACTTC. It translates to CASSQRTQETQYF.

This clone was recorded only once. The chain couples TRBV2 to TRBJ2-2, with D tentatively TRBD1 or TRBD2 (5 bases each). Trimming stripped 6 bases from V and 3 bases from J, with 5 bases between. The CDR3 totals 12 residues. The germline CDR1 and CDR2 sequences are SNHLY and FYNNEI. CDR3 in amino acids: CASRGDTGELFF. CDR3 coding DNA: TGTGCCAGCAGGGGGGACACCGGGGAGCTGTTTTTT.

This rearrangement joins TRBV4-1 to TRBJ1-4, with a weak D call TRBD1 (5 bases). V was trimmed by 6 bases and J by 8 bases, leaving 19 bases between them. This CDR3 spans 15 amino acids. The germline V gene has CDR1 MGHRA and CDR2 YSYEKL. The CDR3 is CASSMGQPYGEKLFF. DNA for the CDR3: TGCGCCAGCAGTATGGGGCAACCGTACGGGGAAAAACTGTTTTTT.

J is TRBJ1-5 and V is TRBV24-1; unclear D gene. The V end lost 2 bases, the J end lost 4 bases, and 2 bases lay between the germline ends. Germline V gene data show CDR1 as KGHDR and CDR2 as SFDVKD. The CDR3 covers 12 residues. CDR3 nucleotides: TGTGCCACCAGTGATTCTAATCAGCCCCAGCATTTT. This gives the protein CATSDSNQPQHF.

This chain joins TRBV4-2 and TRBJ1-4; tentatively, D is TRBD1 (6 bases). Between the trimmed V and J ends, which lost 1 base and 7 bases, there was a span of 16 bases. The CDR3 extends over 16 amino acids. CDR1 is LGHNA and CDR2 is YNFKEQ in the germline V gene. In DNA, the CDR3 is TGTGCCAGCAGCCAAGGGGTGGGGGCGCTGAGTGAAAAACTGTTTTTT. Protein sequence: CASSQGVGALSEKLFF.

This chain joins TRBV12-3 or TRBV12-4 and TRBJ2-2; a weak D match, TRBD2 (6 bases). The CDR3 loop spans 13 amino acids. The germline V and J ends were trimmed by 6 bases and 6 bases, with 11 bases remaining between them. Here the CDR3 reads CASSWRLAGELFF. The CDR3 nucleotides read TGTGCCAGCAGCTGGAGACTAGCCGGGGAGCTGTTTTTT.

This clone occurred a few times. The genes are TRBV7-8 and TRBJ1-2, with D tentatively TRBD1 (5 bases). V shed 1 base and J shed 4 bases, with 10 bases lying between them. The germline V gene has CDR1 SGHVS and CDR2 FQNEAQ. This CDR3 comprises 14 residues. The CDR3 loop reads CASSLGGAAYGYTF. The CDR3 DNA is TGTGCCAGCAGCTTAGGAGGGGCAGCCTATGGCTACACCTTC. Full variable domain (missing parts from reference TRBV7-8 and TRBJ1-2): GAGVSQSPRYKVAKRGQDVALRCDPISGHVSLFWYQQALGQGPEFLTYFQNEAQLDKSGLPSDRFFAERPEGSVSTLKIQRTQQEDSAVYLCASSLGGAAYGYTFGSGTRLTVV.

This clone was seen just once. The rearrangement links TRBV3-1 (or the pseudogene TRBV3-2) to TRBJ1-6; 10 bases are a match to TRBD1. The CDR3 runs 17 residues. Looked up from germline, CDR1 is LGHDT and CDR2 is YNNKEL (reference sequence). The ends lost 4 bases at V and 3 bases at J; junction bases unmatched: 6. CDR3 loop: CASSLRQGAGYNSPLHF. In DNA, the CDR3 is TGTGCCAGCAGCCTCCGACAGGGGGCAGGCTATAATTCACCCCTCCACTTT.

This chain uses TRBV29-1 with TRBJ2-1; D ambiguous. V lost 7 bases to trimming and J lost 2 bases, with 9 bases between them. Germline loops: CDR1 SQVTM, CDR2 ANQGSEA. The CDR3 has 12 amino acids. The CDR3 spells CSASPAYNEQFF. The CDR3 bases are TGCAGCGCCTCCCCAGCCTACAATGAGCAGTTCTTC.

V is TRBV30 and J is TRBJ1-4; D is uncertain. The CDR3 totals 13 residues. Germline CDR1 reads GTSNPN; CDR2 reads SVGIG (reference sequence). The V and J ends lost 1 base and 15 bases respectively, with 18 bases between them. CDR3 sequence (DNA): TGTGCCTGGAGTGCTGGGCGGGTCGGAGGGATGTTTTTT. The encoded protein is CAWSAGRVGGMFF.

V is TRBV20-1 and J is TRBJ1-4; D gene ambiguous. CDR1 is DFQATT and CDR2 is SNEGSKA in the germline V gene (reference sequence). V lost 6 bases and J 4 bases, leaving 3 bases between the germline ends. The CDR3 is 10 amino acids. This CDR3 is CSALNEKLFF. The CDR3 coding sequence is TGCAGTGCCCTTAATGAAAAACTGTTTTTT.

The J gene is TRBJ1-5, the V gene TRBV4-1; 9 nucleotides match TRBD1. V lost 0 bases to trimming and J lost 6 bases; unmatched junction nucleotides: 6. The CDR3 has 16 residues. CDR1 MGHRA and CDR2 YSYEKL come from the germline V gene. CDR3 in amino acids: CASSQDPGTGSQPQHF. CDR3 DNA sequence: TGCGCCAGCAGCCAAGATCCAGGGACAGGGAGTCAGCCCCAGCATTTT.

CDR3 in DNA: TGTGCCAGCAGTTTGACAGCTAGAAATGAAAAACTGTTTTTT. Residues: CASSLTARNEKLFF. The chain couples TRBV28 to TRBJ1-4, with a tentative D call TRBD1 (5 bases). Looked up from germline, CDR1 is MDHEN and CDR2 is SYDVKM. This CDR3 contains 14 residues. Trimming cost V 3 bases and J 5 bases, with 10 bases left between them. The entire variable domain, with the rest obtained from reference TRBV28 and TRBJ1-4, is as follows: DVKVTQSSRYLVKRTGEKVFLECVQDMDHENMFWYRQDPGLGLRLIYFSYDVKMKEKGDIPEGYSVSREKKERFSLILESASTNQTSMYLCASSLTARNEKLFFGSGTQLSVL.

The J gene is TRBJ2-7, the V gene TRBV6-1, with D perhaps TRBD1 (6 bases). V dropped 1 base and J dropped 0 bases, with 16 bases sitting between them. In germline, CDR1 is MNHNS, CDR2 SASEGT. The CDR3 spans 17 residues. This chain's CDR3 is CASSEGGGRGFSYEQYF. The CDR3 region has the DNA TGTGCCAGCAGTGAAGGAGGGGGAAGGGGGTTCTCCTACGAGCAGTACTTC.

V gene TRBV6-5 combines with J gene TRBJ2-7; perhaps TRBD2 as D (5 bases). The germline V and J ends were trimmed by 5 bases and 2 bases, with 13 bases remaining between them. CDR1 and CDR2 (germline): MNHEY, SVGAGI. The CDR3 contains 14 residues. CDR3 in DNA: TGTGCCAGCAGTCGGGGAGAGGGCACCTACGAGCAGTACTTC. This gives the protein CASSRGEGTYEQYF.

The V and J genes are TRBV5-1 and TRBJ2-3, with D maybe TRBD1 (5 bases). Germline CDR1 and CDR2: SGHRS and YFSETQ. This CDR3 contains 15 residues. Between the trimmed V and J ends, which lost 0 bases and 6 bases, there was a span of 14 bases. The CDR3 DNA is TGCGCCAGCAGCTTGGAGGCCCTACCAGGGGATACGCAGTATTTT. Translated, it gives CASSLEALPGDTQYF.

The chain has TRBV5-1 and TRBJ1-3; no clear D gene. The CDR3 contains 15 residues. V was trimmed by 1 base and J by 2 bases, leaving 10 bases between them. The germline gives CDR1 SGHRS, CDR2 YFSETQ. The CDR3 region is CASSLTQLPGNTIYF. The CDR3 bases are TGCGCCAGCAGCTTGACCCAGCTCCCTGGAAACACCATATATTTT.

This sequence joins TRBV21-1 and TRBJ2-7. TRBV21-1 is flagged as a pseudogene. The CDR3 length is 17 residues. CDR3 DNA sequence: TGTGCCAGCAGCCCCCTTGGCAGGGTCCTAGCTGGATACGAGCAGTACTTC. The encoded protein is CASSPLGRVLAGYEQYF.

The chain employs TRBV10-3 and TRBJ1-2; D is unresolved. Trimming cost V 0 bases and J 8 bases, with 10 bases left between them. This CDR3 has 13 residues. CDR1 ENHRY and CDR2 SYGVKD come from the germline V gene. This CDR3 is CAISESGKQGYTF. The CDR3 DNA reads TGTGCCATCAGTGAGTCAGGGAAACAAGGCTACACCTTC.